This T cell receptor (beta chain) was retrieved from a study of cytomegalovirus exposure and HLA in healthy donors (TCRdb year 2017). About the full investigation: An earlier analysis of some 620 of the donors reported over 250 Gb of sequence data and 90 million to 120 million unique TCR beta sequences obtained from about 180 million T cells. An early release that covered several hundred HLA-typed donors contained approximately 320 gigabases of sequencing data and 85 million to 100 million unique TCR sequences. Of the roughly 420 genotyped donors, 81% were placed in the genetic ancestry cluster associated with self-reported Caucasian donors. The aim of the study was to test whether cataloging public T cell receptors could identify signatures of past pathogen exposure. The study used immunosequencing to profile the T cell repertoires of under 700 subjects and linked those repertoires to cytomegalovirus serostatus. Along with the roughly 670-subject first cohort, a separate validation cohort of over 90 different subjects was used. High-throughput TCR immunosequencing, statistical association of individual TCRs with disease status, and machine learning were combined to predict cytomegalovirus infection status. A later analysis re-examined previously published TCR beta repertoires from 500 to 700 donors and added high-resolution HLA genotyping to investigate patterns of TCR occurrence. In the later analysis, no new phenotypic data were used to find candidate immune exposures; instead, reliance was placed on TCR beta sequences and their occurrence across donors. An earlier analysis of fewer than 750 of the donors used high-throughput TCR beta sequencing to judge whether each TCR beta V gene segment behaved as functional or pseudogenic. Donor age, sex, ethnicity and CMV serostatus were collected together with the repertoire data. A later genetic analysis took genome-wide SNP genotypes for 398 of the 666 donors and used that subset as a discovery cohort. All discovery cohort repertoires had been generated using a single sequencing platform. Both class I and class II loci were covered by HLA typing, at four-digit resolution. The number of donors typed differed by locus, with roughly 629-640 for A, B, C, DRB1 and DQB1, around 500 for DQA1, 600 to 610 for DPA1, and 450 to 480 for DPB1. Several DR-DQ haplotypes were handled as single units for association and clustering, since linkage in the cohort was strong. Among about 370 genotyped donors of the cohort, an average of around 250,000 unique TCR beta nucleotide sequences was sequenced per donor, of which roughly 18% were non-productive.

Study-wide findings and limitations: Because the 87-base-pair reads could not distinguish some IMGT-functional V segments, including TRBV6-2 and TRBV6-3, those segments were excluded. A further reported finding was that TCR beta sequences accurately predicted the HLA-A and HLA-B alleles for most subjects in the first cohort. A later analysis associated about 17,000 TCR beta sequences with specific HLA alleles at a false discovery rate of 0.05. In vitro tests confirmed that a few of the cytomegalovirus-associated TCR beta chains recognize cytomegalovirus antigens. Most TCR sequences were observed very rarely across donors, whereas some public TCRs were present in many individuals. A later analysis reported that several top co-occurrence clusters appeared linked to parvovirus B19, influenza, CMV and Epstein-Barr virus. The authors suggested that the approach could potentially be generalized to other disease states and immunological phenotypes. Linkage disequilibrium might explain the correlated functional status among segregating V segments, but an unknown experimental factor could not be ruled out. Roughly uniform sequencing depth across donors was assumed in presence/absence analyses, although this assumption may not hold. A total of 164 TCR beta chains were listed by the study as associated with cytomegalovirus. In a later analysis, HLA-associated TCR beta chains showed more clonal expansion and lower generation probabilities than non-associated chains that were equally common. In a later genetic analysis, fewer N-insertions in productive TCRs were reported among donors in an Asian-associated ancestry cluster than the approximately 710-donor mean. According to a later analysis, most CMV-associated TCR beta chains appeared to be HLA-restricted, and the HLA associations seemed to be driven largely by CMV exposure. In this cohort, only TCR beta chains were sequenced, and detectable features were limited by the absence of alpha or paired-chain data. Broadly in line with IMGT annotations, most TCR beta V segments showed up in productive rearrangements about 87% or about 30% of the time in an earlier analysis of around 600 of the donors. The sequencing pipeline was judged likely to have produced a cluster of highly shared sequence variants as a technical artifact. In a later genetic analysis, a missense DCLRE1C variant was associated with V-gene and J-gene trimming of TCR beta chains, and the association was replicated in an independent cohort. Roughly 17 rarely observed V segments, including chromosome 9 orphons, were excluded from the earlier analysis of several hundred of the donors because counts were too low. In a later analysis, the rate of TCR association differed among HLA loci, with DRB1 alleles having the most associated TCRs and HLA-C alleles having the fewest. In both the original and validation cohorts, the classifier was reported to diagnose cytomegalovirus status with high specificity and sensitivity. CMV serostatus was the only immune exposure information available for the cohort. Assigning TCR associations to individual alleles was difficult when HLA alleles, especially DR and DQ, strongly co-occurred. Because HLA typing was unavailable for some donors at each locus, only the typed subset was used in association tests.

The receptor library was made with the immunoSEQ multiplex PCR assay. For the multiplex PCR, a mixture combining 60 forward primers for TCR Vbeta segments and 13 reverse primers for TCR Jbeta segments was used. A multiplex PCR assay on genomic DNA amplified the CDR3 region of rearranged TCR beta genes. The amplified TCR beta libraries were sequenced on the Illumina HiSeq System as 87-base-pair reads. As for the authors' bioinformatics: A later analysis counted some 80 million unique TCR beta chains across the 666 repertoires, and 10 million to 12 million of these chains were shared by at least two donors. A nearest-neighbor algorithm error-corrected the raw reads and collapsed the reads into unique sequences, merging closely related sequences to remove PCR and sequencing errors. V, D and J gene segments were assigned by aligning CDR3 sequences to IMGT reference sequences. Each retained sequence needed at least a six-nucleotide match to both a V gene segment and a J gene segment. Rearrangements were classified as productive when the CDR3 lacked stop codons and remained in frame with V and J, and all other rearrangements were classified as non-productive. Following IMGT convention, CDR3 was defined as the stretch from the second conserved V-encoded cysteine up to the conserved J-encoded phenylalanine. The earlier analysis of about 640 of the donors excluded any sequence lacking an unambiguous match to a single V gene segment. An earlier analysis of some 500 of the donors classified V segments as functional when productive rearrangements were above 56.7% and as segregating when the standard deviation between donors was above 5%. To diagnose cytomegalovirus status from the catalog of TCR beta chain sequences, a statistical classification framework was built. A later analysis assigned V and J genes by comparing TCR nucleotide sequences with IMGT/GENE-DB human TR gene sequences. In a later analysis, CDR3 sequences and most-parsimonious VDJ recombination scenarios were assigned using the TCRdist pipeline. A later analysis defined each TCR beta chain by its CDR3 amino acid sequence plus V-gene family, and excluded reads lacking a unique V-gene family. To address suspected cross-contamination and a sequencing artifact, a later analysis removed under 600 highly shared, low-generation-probability nucleotide sequences. A later analysis calculated a clonal expansion index for each public chain from normalized within-repertoire ranks of inferred template counts. In a later analysis, generation probabilities were computed using a VDJ recombination model fitted to out-of-frame rearrangements, and the results were checked against IGoR. In a later analysis, hypergeometric tests were used to score TCR-TCR, TCR-HLA and TCR-CMV co-occurrence, with a repertoire-size bias correction applied to TCR pairs. To estimate false discovery rates, a later analysis permuted the HLA or CMV assignments 20 times. In a later analysis, co-occurring TCRs were grouped using DBSCAN, and TCRdist sequence similarity was added for clustering within HLA-allele-positive subsets. Co-occurrence clustering excluded repertoires with fewer than 30,000 or more than 120,000 public chains, plus five with anomalous nucleotide sharing. Drawn from immuneACCESS, this table holds only the in-frame rearrangements with V and J called that TCRdb kept. Clones are partly lost; checked studies trace under half to an unresolved V gene and leave the rest unexplained. V, J and clone size were drawn from that table, and D and trimming were deduced from the DNA. The sample profile shows about 160,000 clones; over 80% of them were found once. The top ten clonotypes cover around 6.5% of the sample.

For this clone: What antigen it recognizes has not been identified. Nothing much larger sits one base from this clone, and base qualities are not available.

The cohort comprised some 730 healthy bone marrow donors. At the time of sampling, all cohort members were nominally healthy, though unrecorded immune exposures were likely present. The donor tested CMV seropositive, placing the donor among the 289 seropositive members of the cohort. A peripheral blood sample was collected from each donor, and TCR beta sequencing was performed on peripheral blood mononuclear cells. Genomic DNA was extracted from the blood cell samples with the Qiagen DNeasy Blood Extraction Kit. V is cut by 3 bases and J by 7 bases, and the space between the germline ends is 22 bases. From the germline V gene, CDR1 is SQVTM and CDR2 is ANQGSEA. The CDR3 contains 16 residues, cysteine and phenylalanine counted. The sequence is cut down to CDR3 DNA, 48 bases in frame from base 1.

The clonotype originates from a male donor in good health and CMV-seropositive. The chain employs TRBV29-1 and TRBJ2-1, and the D gene may be TRBD2, 6 bases matching. The source material was PBMCs. The CDR3 protein: CSVDSSSGRGGNEQFF. The DNA sequence reads TGCAGCGTTGATAGTAGTTCAGGGCGTGGGGGGAATGAGCAGTTCTTC.